Each of the 20 T cell receptor beta chains below was sequenced from the same sample in a study of CD8 T cells in ankylosing spondylitis. TCRdb re-analysed the 5' RACE reads in MiXCR, keeping a single row per CDR3 protein. The sample holds over 150,000 distinct CDR3 sequences, 18% seen once. The sample consisted of blood, either unsorted or a sorted T cell fraction (not recorded which). Every receptor here comes from a male donor aged 10-29 years with ankylosing spondylitis or in good health (not recorded which).

This clonotype was observed at least ten times. The rearrangement links TRBV18 to TRBJ2-4; weak D call: TRBD2 (6 bases). CDR3 length: 16 residues. V lost 5 bases, J lost 0 bases, and 14 bases lay in between. Germline-derived CDR1 and CDR2 are KGHSH and LQKENI. The DNA of the CDR3 is TGTGCCAGCTCAACATCTAGCGTACTAGCCAAAAACATTCAGTACTTC. Protein product: CASSTSSVLAKNIQYF.

There are many counts of this clonotype. The chain combines TRBV5-1 with TRBJ2-5; perhaps TRBD1 as D (6 bases). This CDR3 has 16 amino acids. V was cut by 0 bases and J by 1 base, with 13 bases left in between. Germline CDR1 SGHRS, CDR2 YFSETQ. The CDR3 loop is CASSLDRDNLQETQYF. CDR3 coding DNA: TGCGCCAGCAGCTTGGACCGGGACAACCTCCAAGAGACCCAGTACTTC. Full variable domain (outside the CDR3, taken from reference TRBV5-1 and TRBJ2-5): KAGVTQTPRYLIKTRGQQVTLSCSPISGHRSVSWYQQTPGQGLQFLFEYFSETQRNKGNFPGRFSGRQFSNSRSEMNVSTLELGDSALYLCASSLDRDNLQETQYFGPGTRLLVL.

This clonotype was seen at least ten times. The rearrangement uses TRBV6-2 or TRBV6-3 and TRBJ2-1; D gene ambiguous. V was trimmed by 6 bases and J by 3 bases, leaving 15 bases between them. Germline-derived CDR1 and CDR2 are MNHEY and SVGEGT. This CDR3 region has 15 residues. As DNA, the CDR3 is TGTGCCAGCAGCCGAAGCCCCCACTACTACAATGAGCAGTTCTTC. It is translated as CASSRSPHYYNEQFF.

In this sample, this clonotype turned up many times. The V call is TRBV29-1, the J call TRBJ2-3; D call uncertain. V lost 4 bases to trimming and J lost 0 bases, with 11 bases between them. This CDR3 spans 14 amino acids. CDR1 is SQVTM and CDR2 is ANQGSEA in the germline V gene. This CDR3 reads CSVGRKLSTDTQYF. For the CDR3, the DNA is TGCAGCGTTGGTCGGAAGTTGAGCACAGATACGCAGTATTTT.

This clonotype was counted ten times or more. The V and J genes are TRBV20-1 and TRBJ1-5; D may be TRBD1 (5 bases). The CDR3 spans 14 residues. V lost 5 bases and J lost 6, with 17 bases in between. The germline gives CDR1 DFQATT, CDR2 SNEGSKA (reference sequence). The CDR3 sequence: CSAAGLGVIQPQHF. In DNA, the CDR3 is TGCAGTGCTGCTGGGTTGGGGGTAATTCAGCCCCAGCATTTT.

The V and J genes are TRBV27 and TRBJ2-2, with D possibly matching TRBD1 (6 bases). Germline V gene lookup returns CDR1 MNHEY and CDR2 SMNVEV (reference sequence). V lost 0 bases and J 8 bases, leaving 10 bases between the germline ends. The CDR3 spans 14 residues. In DNA form, the CDR3 reads TGTGCCAGCAGTTTATCTCACAGGGAAGGGGAGCTGTTTTTT. Translated: CASSLSHREGELFF.

At least ten counts were recorded for this clonotype. The V call is TRBV4-1, the J call TRBJ2-5; D not certain. CDR1 and CDR2 (germline): MGHRA, YSYEKL. Trimming cost V 5 bases and J 4 bases, with 11 bases left between them. The CDR3 totals 13 residues. The CDR3 loop reads CASSMQVPETQYF. For the CDR3, the DNA is TGCGCCAGCAGCATGCAGGTGCCAGAGACCCAGTACTTC.

For the CDR3, the DNA is TGCAGTGCTAGAGGCCCACTGGGGACTGAAGCTTTCTTT. It codes for CSARGPLGTEAFF. This rearrangement joins TRBV20-1 to TRBJ1-1, with D unclear. Trimming took 1 base from V and 5 from J, leaving 11 bases between them. This CDR3 region has 13 residues. Germline V gene sequence: CDR1 DFQATT, CDR2 SNEGSKA (reference sequence).

This clonotype was counted at least ten times. The CDR3 DNA is TGCAGTGCTTTGCCCCGGGACAGGCAAGTCGTCGGCGAGCAGTACTTC. Translated: CSALPRDRQVVGEQYF. The gene calls are TRBV20-1 and TRBJ2-7, with 8 bases matching TRBD1. The CDR3 has 16 residues. The germline CDR1 and CDR2 sequences are DFQATT and SNEGSKA (reference sequence). V lost 5 bases and J lost 6; bases outside the gene matches: 18.

The sample holds many counts of this clonotype. The chain links TRBV20-1 to TRBJ2-7; D is perhaps TRBD1 or TRBD2 (5 bases each). CDR1 and CDR2 from the germline V gene are DFQATT and SNEGSKA (reference sequence). Trimming took off 1 base at V and 3 bases at J, with 16 bases between the two ends. This CDR3 has 15 amino acids. The CDR3 bases are TGCAGTGCTAGAGTATCGGGACGGATCAACTACGAGCAGTACTTC. It yields the protein CSARVSGRINYEQYF.

The table lists this clonotype with a few counts. The chain is built from TRBV18 and TRBJ1-1; D perhaps matches TRBD1 (6 bases). The CDR3 runs to 15 residues. V was trimmed by 3 bases and J by 1 base, leaving 12 bases between them. Looked up from germline, CDR1 is KGHSH and CDR2 is LQKENI. CDR3 sequence: CASSPQGQANTEAFF. The DNA of the CDR3 is TGTGCCAGCTCACCCCAGGGGCAGGCGAACACTGAAGCTTTCTTT.

This clonotype was detected once. The rearrangement links TRBV20-1 to TRBJ2-7, with D tentatively TRBD2 (5 bases). With 5 bases removed from V and 3 bases from J, the gap between germline ends came to 11 bases. Germline V gene data show CDR1 as DFQATT and CDR2 as SNEGSKA (reference sequence). There are 12 residues in the CDR3. The CDR3 bases are TGCAGTGCTTCCGGCGGGTTCTACGAGCAGTACTTC. This codes for CSASGGFYEQYF.

This clonotype was recorded at least ten times. This chain joins TRBV5-6 and TRBJ2-5, with D possibly being TRBD2 (6 bases). The germline V gene encodes CDR1 SGHDT and CDR2 YYEEEE. The CDR3 extends over 17 amino acids. V lost 4 bases and J 5 bases, leaving 24 bases between the germline ends. Written as DNA, the CDR3 is TGTGCCAGCAGCCCACTTCCGTCGGGGAGGTTAGGGGAGACCCAGTACTTC. Translating gives CASSPLPSGRLGETQYF.

The V call is TRBV29-1, the J call TRBJ1-3, with D hard to call. The CDR3 is 12 amino acids. Germline V gives CDR1 SQVTM, CDR2 ANQGSEA. Trimming left V 5 bases short and J 3 bases short, with 8 bases between. The CDR3 coding sequence is TGCAGCGTTATCCTGGATGGAAACACCATATATTTT. Its translation is CSVILDGNTIYF.

V and J are TRBV21-1 and TRBJ2-7; the listed D gene, TRBD2, was not tested against the DNA. TRBV21-1 constitutes a pseudogene. CDR3 length: 16 amino acids. The CDR3 spells CASTLRAGMSLEEQYV. The CDR3 nucleotides read TGTGCCAGCACCCTAAGGGCAGGTATGAGCCTAGAAGAGCAGTACGTC.

This clonotype has ten or more counts. This chain links TRBV7-6 with TRBJ2-5, with 10 bases that match TRBD2. V lost 5 bases to trimming and J lost 3 bases; unmatched junction nucleotides: 3. The CDR3 length is 14 residues. The V gene's germline CDR1 is SGHVS and CDR2 FNYEAQ. CDR3 bases: TGTGCCAGCAGCCAAAGCGGGGGGGAAGAGACCCAGTACTTC. Translation: CASSQSGGEETQYF. The complete variable domain, with remaining parts taken from reference TRBV7-6 and TRBJ2-5, reads GAGVSQSPRYKVTKRGQDVALRCDPISGHVSLYWYRQALGQGPEFLTYFNYEAQQDKSGLPNDRFSAERPEGSISTLTIQRTEQRDSAMYRCASSQSGGEETQYFGPGTRLLVL.

At least ten counts were recorded for this clonotype. The chain employs TRBV6-5 and TRBJ2-2; the D is unclear. This CDR3 is 16 amino acids long. The ends were cut back, 2 bases at V and 6 bases at J, with 16 bases in the middle. CDR1 and CDR2 from the germline V gene are MNHEY and SVGAGI. CDR3 in amino acids: CASSYGVNQRAGELFF. The DNA for the CDR3 is TGTGCCAGCAGTTACGGGGTAAACCAAAGGGCCGGGGAGCTGTTTTTT.

This clonotype has ten or more counts. This chain links TRBV5-1 with TRBJ2-3; tentatively, D is TRBD2 (6 bases). The CDR3 spans 15 residues. V was clipped by 6 bases and J by 2 bases, with 16 bases between them. CDR1 is SGHRS and CDR2 is YFSETQ in the germline V gene. CDR3 coding DNA: TGCGCCAGCACGGAGATAGCGGCAGACACAGATACGCAGTATTTT. Protein product: CASTEIAADTDTQYF.

This clonotype has at least ten counts. The chain couples TRBV12-3 or TRBV12-4 to TRBJ2-2; D gene unclear. The CDR3 sequence is 11 residues long. V gave up 6 bases and J gave up 6 bases, with 5 bases separating them. The CDR3 DNA sequence: TGTGCCAGCAGCTTTGCCGGGGAGCTGTTTTTT. It translates to CASSFAGELFF.

The chain has TRBV7-9 and TRBJ2-7, with a tentative D call TRBD2 (5 bases). Germline CDR1 and CDR2: SEHNR and FQNEAQ (reference sequence). CDR3 length: 13 residues. V lost 5 bases, J lost 7 bases, and 15 bases lay in between. The CDR3 spells CASSQPGLLEQYF. The CDR3 bases are TGTGCCAGCAGCCAACCTGGACTTCTAGAGCAGTACTTC. Variable domain in full (rest from reference TRBV7-9 and TRBJ2-7): DTGVSQNPRHKITKRGQNVTFRCDPISEHNRLYWYRQTLGQGPEFLTYFQNEAQLEKSRLLSDRFSAERPKGSFSTLEIQRTEQGDSAMYLCASSQPGLLEQYFGPGTRLTVT.